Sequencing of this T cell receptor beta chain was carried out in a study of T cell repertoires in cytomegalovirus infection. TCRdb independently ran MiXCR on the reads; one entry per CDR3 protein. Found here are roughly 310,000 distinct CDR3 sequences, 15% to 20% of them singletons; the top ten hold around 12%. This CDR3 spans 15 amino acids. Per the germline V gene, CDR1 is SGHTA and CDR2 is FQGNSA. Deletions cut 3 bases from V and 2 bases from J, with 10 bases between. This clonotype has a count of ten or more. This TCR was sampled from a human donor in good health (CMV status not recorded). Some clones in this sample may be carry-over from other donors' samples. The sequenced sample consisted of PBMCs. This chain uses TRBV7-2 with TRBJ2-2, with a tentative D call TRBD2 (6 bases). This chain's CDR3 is CASSFIAANTGELFF. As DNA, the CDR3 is TGTGCCAGCAGCTTCATAGCGGCTAACACCGGGGAGCTGTTTTTT.